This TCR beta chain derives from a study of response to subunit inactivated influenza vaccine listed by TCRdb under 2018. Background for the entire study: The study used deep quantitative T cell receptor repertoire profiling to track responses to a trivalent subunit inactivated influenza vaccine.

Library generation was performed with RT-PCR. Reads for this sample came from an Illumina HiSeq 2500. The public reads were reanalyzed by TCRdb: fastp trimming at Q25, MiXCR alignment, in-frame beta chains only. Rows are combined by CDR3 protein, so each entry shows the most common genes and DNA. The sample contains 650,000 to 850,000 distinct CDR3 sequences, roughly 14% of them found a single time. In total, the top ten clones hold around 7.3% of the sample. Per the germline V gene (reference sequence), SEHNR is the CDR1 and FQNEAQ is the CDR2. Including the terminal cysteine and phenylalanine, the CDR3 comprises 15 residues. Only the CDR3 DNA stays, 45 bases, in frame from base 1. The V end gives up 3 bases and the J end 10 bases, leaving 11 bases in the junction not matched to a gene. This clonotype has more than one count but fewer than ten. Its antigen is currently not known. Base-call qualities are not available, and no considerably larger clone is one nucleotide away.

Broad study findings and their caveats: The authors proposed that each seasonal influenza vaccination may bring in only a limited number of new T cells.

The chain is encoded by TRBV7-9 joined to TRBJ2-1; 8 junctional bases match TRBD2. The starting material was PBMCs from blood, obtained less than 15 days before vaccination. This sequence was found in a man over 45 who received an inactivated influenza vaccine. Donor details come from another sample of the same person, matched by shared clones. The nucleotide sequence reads TGTGCCAGCAGCTTTTCTGGCGGGAGGATCATCGAGCAGTTCTTC. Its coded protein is CASSFSGGRIIEQFF.